Each of the 32 T cell receptor beta chains below was sequenced from the same sample in a study of T cells after yellow fever vaccination. MiXCR, run by TCRdb on the 5' RACE reads, gives a single entry per CDR3 protein. The table shows 450,000 to 650,000 distinct CDR3 sequences, with about a fifth occurring only once. The starting material was PBMCs, obtained less than 25 days after the first yellow fever vaccination. The receptors were gathered from a man younger than 30 who received the YFV17D yellow fever vaccine.

CDR3 in DNA: TGTGCCAGCAGGACAGGGGCCTATCAGCCCCAGCATTTT. This codes for CASRTGAYQPQHF. The chain employs TRBV28 and TRBJ1-5; 8 nucleotides match TRBD1. From germline, CDR1 is MDHEN and CDR2 SYDVKM. J was trimmed by 5 bases and V by 6 bases; bases with no gene match: 3. This CDR3 has 13 amino acids.

This clonotype came up a few times. The V and J genes are TRBV4-3 and TRBJ2-7, with 7 bases matching TRBD2. Per germline, CDR1 LGHNA and CDR2 YSLEER. Losses at the gene ends were 2 bases for V and 2 bases for J; bases not matched to a gene: 21. This CDR3 region has 20 residues. Here the CDR3 reads CASSQPYQRAGQSRPYEQYV. In DNA, the CDR3 is TGCGCCAGCAGCCAACCCTATCAAAGAGCGGGGCAATCAAGGCCCTACGAGCAGTACGTC.

This clonotype was seen at least ten times. The J gene is TRBJ2-5, the V gene TRBV11-2; no clear D. The V gene's germline CDR1 is SGHAT and CDR2 FQNNGV. V was trimmed by 0 bases and J by 7 bases, leaving 21 bases between them. The CDR3 runs to 17 residues. Here the CDR3 DNA reads TGTGCCAGCAGCTTAGACCTAAATATAGTGGAACACGGGACCCAGTACTTC. It yields the protein CASSLDLNIVEHGTQYF.

V usage is TRBV12-5 and J usage is TRBJ1-1; possibly TRBD1 for D (6 bases). CDR3 size: 14 residues. The germline V and J ends were trimmed by 2 bases and 3 bases, with 10 bases remaining between them. Germline CDR1 is LGHNT and CDR2 is FRNRAP. The CDR3 here is CASGLNPGDTEAFF. CDR3 coding DNA: TGTGCTAGTGGTTTGAATCCAGGGGACACTGAAGCTTTCTTT.

There are many counts of this clonotype. The CDR3 nucleotides read TGTGCCAGCAGCCCGCGACGAGGACTATACTATAATGAAAAACTGTTTTTT. As protein: CASSPRRGLYYNEKLFF. The chain employs TRBV7-2 and TRBJ1-4; D is uncertain. The V and J ends lost 5 bases and 4 bases respectively, with 20 bases between them. Germline CDR1 is SGHTA and CDR2 is FQGNSA. This CDR3 comprises 17 residues.

This clonotype has more than one count but fewer than ten. The gene calls are TRBV5-6 and TRBJ2-7; D is uncertain. The germline V gene has CDR1 SGHDT and CDR2 YYEEEE. V dropped 1 base and J dropped 0 bases, with 5 bases sitting between them. The CDR3 has 13 residues. The CDR3 coding sequence is TGTGCCAGCAGCTTGCTGGACTCCTACGAGCAGTACGTC. Translation gives CASSLLDSYEQYV.

The chain carries TRBV14 and TRBJ2-5; maybe TRBD1 (6 bases). Germline loops: CDR1 SGHDN, CDR2 FVKESK. V lost 1 base, J lost 7 bases, and 13 bases lay in between. The CDR3 is 14 residues long. CDR3 amino acids: CASSQANREGTQYF. The CDR3 DNA reads TGTGCCAGCAGCCAAGCTAACAGGGAAGGGACCCAGTACTTC.

This clonotype was picked up many times. The gene calls are TRBV5-1 and TRBJ2-3, with D perhaps TRBD1 (6 bases). The germline V gene encodes CDR1 SGHRS and CDR2 YFSETQ. The CDR3 is 18 residues long. V lost 0 bases and J 2 bases, leaving 19 bases between the germline ends. Here the CDR3 reads CASSLGGARDTYTDTQYF. The CDR3 region has the DNA TGCGCCAGCAGCTTGGGAGGTGCCCGGGACACCTACACAGATACGCAGTATTTT. Complete variable domain (other parts from reference TRBV5-1 and TRBJ2-3): KAGVTQTPRYLIKTRGQQVTLSCSPISGHRSVSWYQQTPGQGLQFLFEYFSETQRNKGNFPGRFSGRQFSNSRSEMNVSTLELGDSALYLCASSLGGARDTYTDTQYFGPGTRLTVL.

This clonotype came up a few times. The rearrangement joins TRBV5-4 to TRBJ2-3; D might be TRBD2 (5 bases). There are 15 residues in the CDR3. The ends were cut back, 2 bases at V and 2 bases at J, with 12 bases in the middle. Germline CDR1 reads SGHNT; CDR2 reads YYREEE (reference sequence). As DNA, the CDR3 is TGTGCCAGCAGCTTCACCCTAGCCCCCACAGATACGCAGTATTTT. Translation gives CASSFTLAPTDTQYF. Complete variable domain (other parts from reference TRBV5-4 and TRBJ2-3): ETGVTQSPTHLIKTRGQQVTLRCSSQSGHNTVSWYQQALGQGPQFIFQYYREEENGRGNFPPRFSGLQFPNYSSELNVNALELDDSALYLCASSFTLAPTDTQYFGPGTRLTVL.

In its sample, this clonotype was seen a few times. This chain links TRBV3-1 with TRBJ2-1; tentative D call: TRBD1 (5 bases). V shed 0 bases and J shed 7 bases, with 16 bases lying between them. The CDR3 spans 16 residues. In germline, CDR1 is LGHDT, CDR2 YNNKEL (reference sequence). CDR3 loop: CASSQDRITGYNEQFF. The DNA of the CDR3 is TGTGCCAGCAGCCAAGATCGGATCACAGGTTATAATGAGCAGTTCTTC.

The chain uses TRBV24-1 and TRBJ2-3; the match to TRBD1 covers 7 bases. The junction had 6 bases not matched to a gene; V was cut back by 10 bases and J by 3 bases. Germline V gene data show CDR1 as KGHDR and CDR2 as SFDVKD. There are 13 residues in the CDR3. The CDR3: CATGGRGTDTQYF. CDR3 nucleotides: TGTGCCACAGGGGGCCGAGGGACAGATACGCAGTATTTT.

The table lists this clonotype with a few counts. This chain uses TRBV9 with TRBJ2-2; 12 nucleotides line up with TRBD2. J was trimmed by 8 bases and V by 4 bases; bases with no gene match: 9. Germline V CDR1 and CDR2: SGDLS, YYNGEE. CDR3 length: 16 residues. CDR3 DNA: TGTGCCAGCAGCCACCCTAGCGGGGGGGCCGTGGGGGAGCTGTTTTTT. Protein sequence: CASSHPSGGAVGELFF.

This clonotype has at least ten counts. This sequence joins TRBV5-8 and TRBJ1-5; D might be TRBD1 (5 bases). Trimming took off 0 bases at V and 4 bases at J, with 14 bases between the two ends. The CDR3 has 16 amino acids. CDR1 and CDR2 from the germline V gene are SGHTS and YDEGEE. The CDR3 here is CASSLVGRGKNQPQHF. The CDR3 region has the DNA TGTGCCAGCAGCTTGGTTGGCCGGGGGAAGAATCAGCCCCAGCATTTT.

The CDR3 region is CAWSAQGYGYTF. In DNA, the CDR3 is TGTGCCTGGAGTGCGCAGGGTTATGGCTACACCTTC. This chain links TRBV30 with TRBJ1-2, with TRBD1 as a possible D gene (5 bases). This CDR3 comprises 12 residues. Germline-derived CDR1 and CDR2 are GTSNPN and SVGIG (reference sequence). V was pared by 1 base and J by 5 bases, with 8 bases between. Full variable domain (missing parts from reference TRBV30 and TRBJ1-2): SQTIHQWPATLVQPVGSPLSLECTVEGTSNPNLYWYRQAAGRGLQLLFYSVGIGQISSEVPQNLSASRPQDRQFILSSKKLLLSDSGFYLCAWSAQGYGYTFGSGTRLTVV.

This clonotype occurred a few times. V and J are TRBV7-2 and TRBJ1-5; D remains ambiguous. Germline CDR1 is SGHTA and CDR2 is FQGNSA. The CDR3 loop spans 16 amino acids. The germline V and J ends were trimmed by 0 bases and 2 bases, with 11 bases remaining between them. CDR3: CASSLAGPGGNQPQHF. Here the CDR3 DNA reads TGTGCCAGCAGCTTAGCCGGGCCGGGCGGCAATCAGCCCCAGCATTTT.

The J gene is TRBJ1-1, the V gene TRBV25-1; 10 bases map to TRBD1. J was trimmed by 5 bases and V by 3 bases; bases with no gene match: 6. The germline gives CDR1 MGHDK, CDR2 SYGVNS. The CDR3 is 15 amino acids. CDR3 coding DNA: TGTGCCAGCAGTGACCCCGGACAGGGGGGTACTGAAGCTTTCTTT. Residues: CASSDPGQGGTEAFF.

This clonotype was seen a few times. The genes are TRBV14 and TRBJ2-3; 12 bases fit TRBD2. This CDR3 spans 16 amino acids. V lost 3 bases, J lost 4 bases, and 5 bases stayed unmatched. CDR1 is SGHDN and CDR2 is FVKESK in the germline V gene. The CDR3 DNA reads as TGTGCCAGCAGCCAGAGACTAGCGGGGGAGTCAGATACGCAGTATTTT. Its translation is CASSQRLAGESDTQYF.

This rearrangement joins TRBV2 to TRBJ2-5, with 7 bases identical to TRBD2. CDR3 size: 14 residues. V shed 8 bases and J 5 bases; nucleotides not matched to a gene: 11. CDR1 and CDR2 from the germline V gene are SNHLY and FYNNEI. For the CDR3, the DNA is TGTGCCAGCCGCTTCCTAGCGGAGACGGAGACCCAGTACTTC. Its protein product is CASRFLAETETQYF.

This clonotype was counted only a few times. This chain uses TRBV7-2 with TRBJ2-4, with unresolved D. CDR1 is SGHTA and CDR2 is FQGNSA in the germline V gene. Trimming took 5 bases from V and 10 from J, leaving 18 bases between them. This CDR3 comprises 14 residues. Written as DNA, the CDR3 is TGTGCCAGCAGCCTCGGGCTTCTCGCAAGAATTCAGTACTTC. Encoded protein: CASSLGLLARIQYF.

This clonotype turned up a few times. V usage is TRBV20-1 and J usage is TRBJ2-2, with D perhaps matching TRBD1 or TRBD2 (5 bases each). The CDR3 is 15 residues long. Trimming took 6 bases from V and 6 from J, leaving 20 bases between them. CDR1 and CDR2 from the germline V gene are DFQATT and SNEGSKA (reference sequence). The DNA for the CDR3 is TGCAGTGCCACCAAGGCAGGGTGGGGGTCCGGGGAGCTGTTTTTT. Protein sequence: CSATKAGWGSGELFF.

The rearrangement uses TRBV25-1 and TRBJ1-2; the D is unclear. The CDR3 spans 14 residues. V was clipped by 1 base and J by 2 bases, with 8 bases between them. CDR1 and CDR2 from the germline V gene are MGHDK and SYGVNS. The CDR3 DNA follows: TGTGCCAGCAGTGAATTCAACGGAAACTATGGCTACACCTTC. The encoded protein is CASSEFNGNYGYTF.

The CDR3 here is CASSLVRSLSYEQYF. For the CDR3, the DNA is TGTGCCAGCAGCTTGGTGCGATCGTTAAGCTACGAGCAGTACTTC. The chain links TRBV5-4 to TRBJ2-7; the D is unclear. The CDR3 has 15 amino acids. The ends were cut back, 0 bases at V and 3 bases at J, with 13 bases in the middle. Germline lookup yields CDR1 SGHNT and CDR2 YYREEE (reference sequence). The full variable domain, in which reference TRBV5-4 and TRBJ2-7 provide the parts outside the CDR3, is ETGVTQSPTHLIKTRGQQVTLRCSSQSGHNTVSWYQQALGQGPQFIFQYYREEENGRGNFPPRFSGLQFPNYSSELNVNALELDDSALYLCASSLVRSLSYEQYFGPGTRLTVT.

This clonotype was counted between two and nine times. The chain combines TRBV12-3 or TRBV12-4 with TRBJ2-5; 10 bases are shared with TRBD2. This CDR3 has 13 amino acids. The ends lost 3 bases at V and 11 bases at J; junction bases unmatched: 6. In nucleotides, the CDR3 is TGTGCCAGCAGTTTTTCTAGCGGGGGACCGCAGTACTTC. It yields the protein CASSFSSGGPQYF.

CDR3 sequence reads: CASRTATGVYGYTF. The CDR3 DNA follows: TGTGCCAGCAGAACTGCGACAGGGGTCTATGGCTACACCTTC. The chain uses TRBV27 and TRBJ1-2, with TRBD1 matching 8 bases. The J segment lost 4 bases and the V segment lost 6 bases, leaving 7 bases of the junction unmatched. The CDR3 is 14 amino acids. The V gene's germline CDR1 is MNHEY and CDR2 SMNVEV (reference sequence).

This chain connects TRBV13 to TRBJ2-3; TRBD1 is a possible D gene (5 bases). Germline lookup yields CDR1 PRHDT and CDR2 FYEKMQ (reference sequence). This CDR3 is built from 15 residues. Trimming pared 0 bases from V and 7 bases from J, leaving 14 bases between. As DNA, the CDR3 is TGTGCCAGCAGCTTAGGGTCGCAGGGTCTACATACGCAGTATTTT. It translates to CASSLGSQGLHTQYF.

This clonotype occurred many times. V and J are TRBV6-2 or TRBV6-3 and TRBJ2-7, with D tentatively TRBD1 (5 bases). The CDR3 extends over 13 amino acids. Germline lookup yields CDR1 MNHEY and CDR2 SVGEGT. Trimming took 4 bases from V and 4 from J, leaving 11 bases between them. In nucleotides, the CDR3 is TGTGCCAGCAGTTCTCGTCAGGGATACGAGCAGTACTTC. Translating gives CASSSRQGYEQYF.

This clonotype was counted only a few times. The chain uses TRBV21-1 and TRBJ2-7; TRBD2, the table's D call, was not compared with the DNA. TRBV21-1 is listed as a pseudogene. This CDR3 comprises 18 residues. CDR3 protein: CASITLRQPGTRPYEQYV. The CDR3 nucleotides read TGTGCCAGCATCACTCTCCGGCAGCCCGGGACTAGGCCCTACGAGCAGTACGTC.

The V gene is TRBV6-2 or TRBV6-3, the J gene TRBJ2-7, with TRBD2 as a possible D gene (6 bases). This CDR3 spans 12 amino acids. Trimming removed 2 bases at V and 6 bases at J, with 8 bases between. Germline V lookup: CDR1 MNHEY, CDR2 SVGEGT. The CDR3 spells CASSYRGGEQYV. The CDR3, as DNA: TGTGCCAGCAGTTACCGGGGAGGCGAGCAGTACGTC.

This clonotype was observed once. The V call is TRBV5-6, the J call TRBJ2-7; D not certain. Germline CDR1 and CDR2: SGHDT and YYEEEE. CDR3 size: 12 residues. The V end lost 6 bases, the J end lost 12 bases, and 19 bases lay between the germline ends. CDR3 in DNA: TGTGCCAGCACCAGCCGAGGACGGTTCGCGTACGTC. Translated: CASTSRGRFAYV.

The chain employs TRBV12-3 or TRBV12-4 and TRBJ1-2; possibly TRBD1 for D (5 bases). With 6 bases removed from V and 1 base from J, the gap between germline ends came to 15 bases. The CDR3 covers 15 residues. The CDR3 reads CASSPGTADNYGYTF. DNA for the CDR3: TGTGCCAGCAGCCCAGGGACGGCCGATAACTATGGCTACACCTTC.

The V and J genes are TRBV20-1 and TRBJ1-4; 7 positions match TRBD1. V was clipped by 1 base and J by 8 bases; unmatched bases: 4. Per germline, CDR1 DFQATT and CDR2 SNEGSKA (reference sequence). This CDR3 has 13 residues. The CDR3 DNA is TGCAGTGCTAGAGTCCAGGGGGAGGAAAAACTGTTTTTT. It encodes CSARVQGEEKLFF.

In this sample, this clonotype turned up a few times. The chain combines TRBV7-2 with TRBJ2-1, with 9 positions matching TRBD2. This CDR3 comprises 15 residues. CDR1 SGHTA and CDR2 FQGNSA come from the germline V gene. Losses at the gene ends were 2 bases for V and 4 bases for J; bases not matched to a gene: 3. CDR3 loop: CASSLLAGKYNEQFF. The CDR3 DNA is TGTGCCAGCAGCTTACTAGCGGGGAAGTACAATGAGCAGTTCTTC. The full variable domain, its missing parts supplied by reference TRBV7-2 and TRBJ2-1, is GAGVSQSPSNKVTEKGKDVELRCDPISGHTALYWYRQSLGQGLEFLIYFQGNSAPDKSGLPSDRFSAERTGGSVSTLTIQRTQQEDSAVYLCASSLLAGKYNEQFFGPGTRLTVL.